These T cell receptor beta chains were read from a single sample in a study of T cells after yellow fever vaccination. TCRdb called the 5' RACE reads again in MiXCR, with one record for every CDR3 protein. The sample holds around 250,000 distinct CDR3 sequences, 6.9% seen once. The sample consisted of CD4+ T cells sorted from PBMCs, taken 15 days after the yellow fever booster vaccination. These receptors were collected from a man aged 25-40 years who received the YFV17D yellow fever vaccine. CDR3s include the opening cysteine and the closing phenylalanine or tryptophan. D genes are given only for firm matches. For some rows the clone size is stated as once, few or many, or as a class when expanded; others skip it.

clone_size j_call v_call d_call cdr3_aa cdr3_nt
few TRBJ2-5 TRBV7-2 . CASSFLPGQQETQYF TGTGCCAGCAGCTTCCTCCCGGGCCAACAAGAGACCCAGTACTTC
. TRBJ2-1 TRBV30 . CAWSKIQNNEQFF TGTGCCTGGAGTAAAATCCAGAACAATGAGCAGTTCTTC
. TRBJ2-4 TRBV11-2 . CASSSPGLAKNIQYF TGTGCCAGCAGCTCCCCGGGACTGGCCAAAAACATTCAGTACTTC
. TRBJ2-1 TRBV3-1 . CASRHGGFYNEQFF TGTGCCAGCAGGCACGGTGGGTTCTACAATGAGCAGTTCTTC
. TRBJ2-3 TRBV29-1 TRBD2 CSVGLAASTDTQYF TGCAGCGTTGGACTAGCGGCTAGCACAGATACGCAGTATTTT
many TRBJ2-2 TRBV24-1 . CATSSGPGELFF TGTGCCACCTCCTCTGGTCCCGGGGAGCTGTTTTTT
few TRBJ2-3 TRBV7-9 . CASSSETGLSTDTQYF TGTGCCAGCAGCTCCGAAACGGGACTGAGCACAGATACGCAGTATTTT
many TRBJ2-2 TRBV4-3 . CASSQEFPNSGELFF TGCGCCAGCAGCCAAGAATTCCCAAACTCCGGGGAGCTGTTTTTT
few TRBJ2-3 TRBV6-5 . CASSADSNTQYF TGTGCCAGCAGTGCTGACAGCAATACGCAGTATTTT
few TRBJ2-7 TRBV9 TRBD1 CASSAGQGGSYEQYF TGTGCCAGCAGCGCTGGACAGGGTGGCTCCTACGAGCAGTACTTC
. TRBJ2-2 TRBV30 . CAWSVLGEGRTGELFF TGTGCCTGGAGTGTACTTGGAGAGGGGCGGACCGGGGAGCTGTTTTTT
many TRBJ2-7 TRBV7-2 TRBD2 CASSLELAGTYEQYF TGTGCCAGCAGCTTAGAACTAGCGGGAACGTACGAGCAGTACTTC
many TRBJ2-5 TRBV5-1 . CASSLFGNPEETQYF TGCGCCAGCAGCTTGTTCGGGAACCCGGAGGAGACCCAGTACTTC
many TRBJ2-7 TRBV7-8 . CASSLARLGSGEQYF TGTGCCAGCAGCTTAGCGCGTCTGGGATCGGGGGAGCAGTACTTC
few TRBJ1-1 TRBV7-2 . CASSLLGTPNTEAFF TGTGCCAGCAGCTTATTAGGGACACCGAACACTGAAGCTTTCTTT
many TRBJ2-7 TRBV5-1 . CASSLLAGSYEQYF TGCGCCAGCAGCTTGCTGGCAGGGAGCTACGAGCAGTACTTC
. TRBJ2-1 TRBV19 TRBD1 CASSSSGQHMGEQFF TGTGCCAGTAGTTCGTCGGGACAGCATATGGGCGAGCAGTTCTTC
. TRBJ2-5 TRBV30 . CAWSLGGAGTQYF TGTGCCTGGAGTTTAGGCGGGGCCGGGACCCAGTACTTC
. TRBJ1-5 TRBV19 . CASKGRTEGQPQHF TGTGCCAGTAAGGGACGGACCGAGGGTCAGCCCCAGCATTTT